Listed here are 30 T cell receptor beta chains from one sample, sequenced in a study of blood T cells in healthy people across ages. A second PCR, run for about 6 to 11 cycles, used a sample-barcoded 5' primer plus a J-beta primer mix. TCRdb fed the 5' RACE reads into MiXCR, producing one record per CDR3 protein. The profile shows more than 1,400,000 distinct CDR3 sequences, 40% to 50% of them singletons. Sequencing was performed on blood. These receptor sequences come from a woman younger than 35 in good health.

The chain carries TRBV12-3 or TRBV12-4 and TRBJ2-7, with TRBD1 identical over 9 bases. This CDR3 comprises 15 residues. V was pared by 4 bases and J by 5 bases, with 9 bases of the junction left unmatched. CDR3 sequence (DNA): TGTGCCAGCAGTTCCCGGGACAGGGTGTACCACGAGCAGTACTTC. Translation gives CASSSRDRVYHEQYF.

This clonotype has a handful of counts. The chain has TRBV6-2 or TRBV6-3 and TRBJ2-5; 9 positions match TRBD1. V dropped 10 bases and J dropped 4; count of bases not matched to a gene: 16. Germline V gives CDR1 MNHEY, CDR2 SVGEGT. The CDR3 consists of 16 residues. The CDR3 spells CANVNPGTGTLETQYF. Here the CDR3 DNA reads TGTGCCAACGTAAACCCCGGGACAGGGACATTAGAGACCCAGTACTTC.

The rearrangement joins TRBV11-3 to TRBJ2-1, with 7 bases aligning to TRBD1. The CDR3 runs 13 residues. Unmatched junction bases numbered 3, after V lost 8 bases and J lost 2 bases. CDR1 SGHNT and CDR2 YENEEA come from the germline V gene. CDR3: CASGQAAYNEQFF. The CDR3 nucleotides read TGTGCCAGCGGACAGGCGGCCTACAATGAGCAGTTCTTC.

The chain combines TRBV2 with TRBJ2-4; 9 bases map to TRBD2. The CDR3 consists of 15 residues. The V gene's germline CDR1 is SNHLY and CDR2 FYNNEI. The J segment lost 1 base and the V segment lost 6 bases, leaving 4 bases of the junction unmatched. In DNA form, the CDR3 reads TGTGCCAGCAGAGCTAGCGGGATGGCCAAAAACATTCAGTACTTC. It translates to CASRASGMAKNIQYF.

This clonotype showed up just a few times. V and J are TRBV7-9 and TRBJ1-1; D unclear. The V end lost 6 bases, the J end lost 2 bases, and 13 bases lay between the germline ends. The CDR3 totals 14 residues. The V gene's germline CDR1 is SEHNR and CDR2 FQNEAQ (reference sequence). The CDR3 protein is CASRHSLVNTEAFF. CDR3 sequence (DNA): TGTGCCAGCAGGCACTCCCTTGTCAACACTGAAGCTTTCTTT. The full variable domain, with the rest looked up from reference TRBV7-9 and TRBJ1-1, is DTGVSQNPRHKITKRGQNVTFRCDPISEHNRLYWYRQTLGQGPEFLTYFQNEAQLEKSRLLSDRFSAERPKGSFSTLEIQRTEQGDSAMYLCASRHSLVNTEAFFGQGTRLTVV.

The chain links TRBV7-9 to TRBJ1-2, with 8 bases matching TRBD1. Trimming removed 5 bases from V and 3 bases from J; junction bases left unmatched: 11. From germline, CDR1 is SEHNR and CDR2 FQNEAQ (reference sequence). The CDR3 spans 16 residues. The CDR3 DNA sequence: TGTGCCAGCAGCCCAAGCGGACAGGGAAGGGACTATGGCTACACCTTC. Protein sequence: CASSPSGQGRDYGYTF.

This clonotype has a count of ten or more. This chain joins TRBV10-2 and TRBJ1-5, with a weak D call TRBD1 (5 bases). The germline CDR1 and CDR2 sequences are WSHSY and SAAADI. The length of the CDR3 is 13 residues. V gave up 10 bases and J gave up 4 bases, with 14 bases separating them. The CDR3 DNA follows: TGCGCCACCCGGTCAGGGATGAATCAGCCCCAGCATTTT. Protein: CATRSGMNQPQHF.

The rearrangement uses TRBV7-9 and TRBJ1-4; unclear D gene. Germline assignment: CDR1 SEHNR and CDR2 FQNEAQ (reference sequence). This CDR3 contains 13 residues. V was pared by 1 base and J by 8 bases, with 8 bases between. CDR3 nucleotides: TGTGCCAGCAGCTTAGGGGCCGGGGAAAAACTGTTTTTT. Residues: CASSLGAGEKLFF.

This clonotype was counted a few times. The J gene is TRBJ1-4, the V gene TRBV24-1; no clear D gene. The germline V and J ends were trimmed by 9 bases and 0 bases, with 10 bases remaining between them. This CDR3 is 14 amino acids long. CDR1 is KGHDR and CDR2 is SFDVKD in the germline V gene. CDR3 sequence reads: CATPTEATNEKLFF. As DNA, the CDR3 is TGTGCCACCCCGACGGAAGCAACTAATGAAAAACTGTTTTTT.

For the CDR3, the DNA is TGCGCCAGCAGCCAAGATATTTTCGGGACGGCGGACTATGGCTACACCTTC. Translation gives CASSQDIFGTADYGYTF. The chain employs TRBV4-1 and TRBJ1-2, with D tentatively TRBD1 (5 bases). Deletions cut 0 bases from V and 3 bases from J, with 17 bases between. Per the germline V gene, CDR1 is MGHRA and CDR2 is YSYEKL. The CDR3 has 17 residues.

The chain has TRBV4-1 and TRBJ1-3; 8 positions match TRBD1. Germline lookup yields CDR1 MGHRA and CDR2 YSYEKL. CDR3 length: 21 residues. V was clipped by 0 bases and J by 5 bases; unmatched bases: 21. The CDR3 reads CASSQDFAEHDRGRRRNTIYF. DNA of the CDR3: TGCGCCAGCAGCCAAGATTTTGCGGAGCATGACAGGGGACGTAGGAGAAACACCATATATTTT.

This clonotype was observed a few times. This sequence joins TRBV5-1 and TRBJ2-5; unclear D gene. The germline V gene has CDR1 SGHRS and CDR2 YFSETQ. Trimming left V 0 bases short and J 0 bases short, with 12 bases between. The CDR3 runs 16 residues. CDR3 protein: CASSLVTRPYQETQYF. The CDR3 nucleotides read TGCGCCAGCAGCTTGGTAACCCGCCCGTACCAAGAGACCCAGTACTTC.

The chain recombines TRBV6-5 with TRBJ2-3; D not certain. V lost 6 bases and J lost 5, with 18 bases in between. Germline assignment: CDR1 MNHEY and CDR2 SVGAGI. The CDR3 length is 15 residues. The CDR3 sequence is CASSPDSSVGDTQYF. Written as DNA, the CDR3 is TGTGCCAGCAGCCCAGACTCATCTGTCGGAGATACGCAGTATTTT.

This clonotype was detected only once. V is TRBV29-1 and J is TRBJ2-7; a possible D gene is TRBD2 (7 bases). Germline V gene lookup returns CDR1 SQVTM and CDR2 ANQGSEA. Trimming shortened V by 5 bases and J by 5 bases, and 13 bases separated the two germline ends. The CDR3 runs to 12 residues. The CDR3 protein is CSVSGGFDEQYF. The CDR3, as DNA: TGCAGCGTTTCGGGGGGCTTCGACGAGCAGTACTTC.

The genes are TRBV27 and TRBJ1-1; D remains unclear. The CDR3 is made up of 12 amino acids. V shed 6 bases and J shed 6 bases, with 11 bases lying between them. The germline V gene encodes CDR1 MNHEY and CDR2 SMNVEV (reference sequence). The CDR3 here is CASRSDGSEAFF. The CDR3, as DNA: TGTGCCAGCAGATCGGACGGCTCTGAAGCTTTCTTT.

The chain links TRBV2 to TRBJ2-5; TRBD2 matches at 10 bases. CDR3 length equals 14 residues. Trimming took 2 bases from V and 3 from J; bases not matched to a gene: 0. Germline values: CDR1 SNHLY, CDR2 FYNNEI. CDR3 nucleotides: TGTGCCAGCAGTGAAACTAGCGGGGAAGAGACCCAGTACTTC. This sequence encodes CASSETSGEETQYF.

A few counts support this clonotype. The V gene is TRBV4-1, the J gene TRBJ2-3; no reliable D call. V lost 1 base to trimming and J lost 3 bases, with 11 bases between them. The length of the CDR3 is 15 residues. The germline CDR1 and CDR2 sequences are MGHRA and YSYEKL. This CDR3 reads CASSQAFLGTDTQYF. The CDR3 region has the DNA TGCGCCAGCAGCCAAGCCTTCCTTGGAACAGATACGCAGTATTTT.

CDR3 DNA sequence: TGCAGTGCTATCGACAGGCCTCCCCAAGAGACCCAGTACTTC. It encodes CSAIDRPPQETQYF. J is TRBJ2-5 and V is TRBV20-1; a weak D match, TRBD1 (6 bases). Germline assignment: CDR1 DFQATT and CDR2 SNEGSKA (reference sequence). CDR3 length: 14 amino acids. V gave up 4 bases and J gave up 1 base, with 13 bases separating them.

This chain links TRBV21-1 with TRBJ2-7. TRBV21-1 is reported as a pseudogene. The CDR3 spans 15 residues. The CDR3 nucleotides are TGTGCCAGCAGCCACATGGGTAATAGCGCGTACGAGCAGTACTTC. This encodes CASSHMGNSAYEQYF.

The chain's CDR3 is CSAIGTSGGAYNEQFF. CDR3 DNA sequence: TGCAGTGCCATAGGGACTAGCGGGGGAGCTTACAATGAGCAGTTCTTC. The genes are TRBV20-1 and TRBJ2-1, with TRBD2 matching over 14 bases. Per the germline V gene, CDR1 is DFQATT and CDR2 is SNEGSKA (reference sequence). The CDR3 is made up of 16 amino acids. Trimming at V came to 6 bases and at J to 4 bases, leaving 8 bases not matched to a gene.

The chain links TRBV5-1 to TRBJ1-5; D may be TRBD1 (5 bases). Per the germline V gene, CDR1 is SGHRS and CDR2 is YFSETQ. V was clipped by 5 bases and J by 1 base, with 13 bases between them. CDR3 length: 15 amino acids. The CDR3 here is CASRPNRDSNQPQHF. The CDR3 bases are TGCGCCAGCAGACCGAACCGGGACAGCAATCAGCCCCAGCATTTT.

The rearrangement uses TRBV20-1 and TRBJ2-7; 11 bases map to TRBD2. From germline, CDR1 is DFQATT and CDR2 SNEGSKA (reference sequence). The junction had 7 bases not matched to a gene; V was cut back by 4 bases and J by 2 bases. The CDR3 extends over 15 amino acids. The chain's CDR3 is CSAILLAGGAYEQYF. CDR3 DNA sequence: TGCAGTGCTATCCTCCTAGCGGGGGGAGCCTACGAGCAGTACTTC.

This clonotype has only a few counts. The gene calls are TRBV2 and TRBJ1-5; no definite D call. Deletions cut 3 bases from V and 3 bases from J, with 12 bases between. CDR1 and CDR2 from the germline V gene are SNHLY and FYNNEI. This CDR3 is built from 15 residues. The chain's CDR3 is CASSDDDKFNQPQHF. CDR3 in DNA: TGTGCCAGCAGTGATGACGACAAGTTCAATCAGCCCCAGCATTTT.

This clonotype came up once. The chain is built from TRBV12-3 or TRBV12-4 and TRBJ1-5, with D perhaps TRBD1 (6 bases). The CDR3 spans 16 residues. Deletions cut 2 bases from V and 0 bases from J, with 11 bases between. CDR3 nucleotides: TGTGCCAGCAGTTTACAGGGGCTGATTAGCAATCAGCCCCAGCATTTT. Amino acids: CASSLQGLISNQPQHF.

This clonotype appeared a few times. The gene calls are TRBV11-2 and TRBJ1-5, with D unresolved. V was shortened by 0 bases and J by 3 bases, with 9 bases between the two germline ends. The CDR3 is made up of 15 amino acids. Germline CDR1 and CDR2: SGHAT and FQNNGV. DNA of the CDR3: TGTGCCAGCAGCTTAGACGGACGGAACAATCAGCCCCAGCATTTT. Protein: CASSLDGRNNQPQHF.

This sequence joins TRBV15 and TRBJ1-1; D not resolved. Germline CDR1 is LNHNV and CDR2 is YYDKDF (reference sequence). The CDR3 spans 12 residues. V was trimmed by 8 bases and J by 0 bases, leaving 7 bases between them. DNA for the CDR3: TGTGCCACCCAGTCCATGAACACTGAAGCTTTCTTT. This encodes CATQSMNTEAFF.

V and J are TRBV2 and TRBJ1-4, with D tentatively TRBD1 (6 bases). Per the germline V gene, CDR1 is SNHLY and CDR2 is FYNNEI. This CDR3 has 15 amino acids. Deletions cut 3 bases from V and 8 bases from J, with 16 bases between. The CDR3: CASSEGRGSREKLFF. In nucleotides, the CDR3 is TGTGCCAGCAGTGAGGGTAGGGGGAGTCGGGAAAAACTGTTTTTT. Looking up the rest from reference TRBV2 and TRBJ1-4 gives the full variable domain: EPEVTQTPSHQVTQMGQEVILRCVPISNHLYFYWYRQILGQKVEFLVSFYNNEISEKSEIFDDQFSVERPDGSNFTLKIRSTKLEDSAMYFCASSEGRGSREKLFFGSGTQLSVL.

The V and J genes are TRBV7-2 and TRBJ1-2; D not resolved. Germline-derived CDR1 and CDR2 are SGHTA and FQGNSA. CDR3 length: 12 amino acids. V was clipped by 2 bases and J by 5 bases, with 6 bases between them. The CDR3 nucleotides are TGTGCCAGCAGCTTACCCTTTTATGGCTACACCTTC. This translates into CASSLPFYGYTF.

The rearrangement uses TRBV12-3 or TRBV12-4 and TRBJ2-3; 16 bases are shared with TRBD2. The CDR3 extends over 20 amino acids. V gave up 5 bases and J gave up 0 bases; unmatched junction bases: 11. The CDR3 DNA sequence: TGTGCCAGCAGTCGTCCCGGGACTAGCGGGAGGGCCTTTAGCACAGATACGCAGTATTTT. It translates to CASSRPGTSGRAFSTDTQYF.

This rearrangement joins TRBV4-1 to TRBJ2-7; a possible D gene is TRBD2 (5 bases). Germline assignment: CDR1 MGHRA and CDR2 YSYEKL. The CDR3 covers 15 residues. V was shortened by 1 base and J by 6 bases, with 16 bases between the two germline ends. CDR3 bases: TGCGCCAGCAGCCAAGGGAGCGGACCTCTCGGCGAGCAGTACTTC. This gives the protein CASSQGSGPLGEQYF.